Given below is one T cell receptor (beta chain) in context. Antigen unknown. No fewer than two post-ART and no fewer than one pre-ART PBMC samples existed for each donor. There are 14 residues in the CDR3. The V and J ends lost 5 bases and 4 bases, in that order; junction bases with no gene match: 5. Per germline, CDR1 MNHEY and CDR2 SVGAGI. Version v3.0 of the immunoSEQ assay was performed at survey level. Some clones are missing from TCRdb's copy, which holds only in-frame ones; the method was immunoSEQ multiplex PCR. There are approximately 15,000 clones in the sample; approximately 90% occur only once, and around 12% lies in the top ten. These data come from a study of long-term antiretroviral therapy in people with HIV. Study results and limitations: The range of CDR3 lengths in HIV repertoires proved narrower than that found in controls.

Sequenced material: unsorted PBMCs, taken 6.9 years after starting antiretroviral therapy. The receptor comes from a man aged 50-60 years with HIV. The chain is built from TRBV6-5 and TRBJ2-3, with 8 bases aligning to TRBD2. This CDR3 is CASSGLAGPDTQYF. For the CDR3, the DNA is TGTGCCAGCAGTGGACTAGCCGGCCCAGATACGCAGTATTTT.